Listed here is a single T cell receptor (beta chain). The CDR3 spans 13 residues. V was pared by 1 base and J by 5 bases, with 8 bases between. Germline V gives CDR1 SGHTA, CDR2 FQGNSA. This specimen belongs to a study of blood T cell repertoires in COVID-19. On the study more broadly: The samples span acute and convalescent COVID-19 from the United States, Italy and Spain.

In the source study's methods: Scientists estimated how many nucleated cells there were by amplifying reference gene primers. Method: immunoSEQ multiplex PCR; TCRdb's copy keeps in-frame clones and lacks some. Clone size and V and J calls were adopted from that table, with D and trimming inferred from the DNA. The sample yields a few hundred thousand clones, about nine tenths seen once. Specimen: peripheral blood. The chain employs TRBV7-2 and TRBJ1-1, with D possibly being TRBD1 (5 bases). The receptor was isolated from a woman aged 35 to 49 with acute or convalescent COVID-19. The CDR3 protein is CASSLGRETEAFF. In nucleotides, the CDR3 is TGTGCCAGCAGCTTAGGCAGGGAAACTGAAGCTTTCTTT.